A selection of T cell receptor beta chains follows, all from one sample in a study of blood T cells in healthy people across ages. Via MiXCR, TCRdb re-called the 5' RACE reads, giving one row per CDR3 protein. Found here are about 800,000 distinct CDR3 sequences, about three fifths of them singletons; the top ten hold 20% to 25%. The specimen was blood. Receptors originate from a man aged 30 to 45 in good health. Both conserved end residues are part of each CDR3. D genes are given only for firm matches. A clone size is listed for some rows: how often the clone was seen (once, few, many), or a class if it is expanded.

CDR3 DNA	CDR3 protein	D gene	V gene	clone size	J gene
TGCGCCAGCAGCTTGTTAGCGGCGAGCTCCTACAATGAGCAGTACTTC	CASSLLAASSYNEQYF	NA	TRBV5-1	NA	TRBJ2-7
TGCGCCAGCAGCGCGGGGACGTTAGGAGGGTTCTACGAGCAGTACTTC	CASSAGTLGGFYEQYF	NA	TRBV4-3	few	TRBJ2-7
TGCAGCGTTCATGACAGTAGTGGGACCCAGTACTTC	CSVHDSSGTQYF	NA	TRBV29-1	NA	TRBJ2-5
TGCGCCAGCAGCCAAGACAAGGTGGCAGATACGCAGTATTTT	CASSQDKVADTQYF	NA	TRBV4-3	few	TRBJ2-3
TGTGCCAGCAGCTTAGAGGACACTGAAGCTTTCTTT	CASSLEDTEAFF	NA	TRBV13	NA	TRBJ1-1
TGTGCCAGCAGCCAGGACAGCACAGATGCGCAGTATTTT	CASSQDSTDAQYF	NA	TRBV27	NA	TRBJ2-3
TGTGCCAGCAGGGGACTACTGGCGCGGAATGAGCAGTTCTTC	CASRGLLARNEQFF	TRBD2	TRBV12-3/TRBV12-4	once	TRBJ2-1
TGTGCCAGCAGCCCTAACGAGGATACGCAGTATTTT	CASSPNEDTQYF	NA	TRBV9	NA	TRBJ2-3
TGCAGCGTTGAAGATATCGGGCGGGAGGGCGATGAGCAGTTCTTC	CSVEDIGREGDEQFF	TRBD2	TRBV29-1	NA	TRBJ2-1
TGTGCCAGCAGTTTAATGGGGACGGGCCGGCAAGAGACCCAGTACTTC	CASSLMGTGRQETQYF	NA	TRBV12-3/TRBV12-4	NA	TRBJ2-5
TGTGCCAGCAGCTACCTTGGACAGGGTAAAAACATTCAGTACTTC	CASSYLGQGKNIQYF	TRBD1	TRBV5-6	few	TRBJ2-4
TGTGCCACCAGCAGAGACCCGGGGTCGGAGACCCAGTACTTC	CATSRDPGSETQYF	NA	TRBV15	NA	TRBJ2-5
TGCAGTGCTCTAGCCGCCGAGACAGGTATCTATGGCTACACCTTC	CSALAAETGIYGYTF	NA	TRBV20-1	NA	TRBJ1-2
TGTGCCAGCAGCCCATCTGGGGGTGCCTACGAGCAGTACTTC	CASSPSGGAYEQYF	NA	TRBV9	NA	TRBJ2-7
TGTGCCATCAGGACAGGGGATGATGGCTACACCTTC	CAIRTGDDGYTF	TRBD1	TRBV10-3	few	TRBJ1-2
TGCAGTGCTAGCCCTCCCCCGCGGGCCCGCGGCTACACCTTC	CSASPPPRARGYTF	NA	TRBV20-1	NA	TRBJ1-2
TGTGCCAGCAGCTTAGGGGGGACTCAAAATGAGCAGTTCTTC	CASSLGGTQNEQFF	NA	TRBV7-2	NA	TRBJ2-1
TGTGCCATCAGTGGGGATCAGGGTAGGGTGGACCAAGAGACCCAGTACTTC	CAISGDQGRVDQETQYF	NA	TRBV10-3	once	TRBJ2-5
TGTGCCATCAGCCGCGAAACCTACGAGCAGTACTTC	CAISRETYEQYF	NA	TRBV10-3	many	TRBJ2-7
TGTGCCAGCAGTGACCCCCACAGGGTTGATACGAAGTATTTT	CASSDPHRVDTKYF	NA	TRBV2	NA	TRBJ2-3
TGTGCCAGCAGCTTATCGGGACTAGCGGGATGGGATGAGCAGTTCTTC	CASSLSGLAGWDEQFF	TRBD2	TRBV7-3	NA	TRBJ2-1
TGTGCCAGCAGCCAAGTAGCGGGGGAGCCCACAGATACGCAGTATTTT	CASSQVAGEPTDTQYF	TRBD2	TRBV4-2	NA	TRBJ2-3
TGTGCCAGCAGCTTGAGGGGAGCTAGCACCGAGCAGTACTTC	CASSLRGASTEQYF	NA	TRBV7-9	NA	TRBJ2-7
TGTGCCAGTAGTATCGGGACTAGCGAGGACGAGCAGTACTTC	CASSIGTSEDEQYF	TRBD2	TRBV19	NA	TRBJ2-7
TGCAGTGCTAATAAAAGGAGCTCCTACGAGCAGTTCTTC	CSANKRSSYEQFF	NA	TRBV20-1	NA	TRBJ2-1
TGTGCCAGCAGTGGGGACAGGGGACCCTACAATGAGCAGTTCTTC	CASSGDRGPYNEQFF	TRBD1	TRBV6-5	NA	TRBJ2-1
TGTGCCAGCAGTCACACGGGACTAGCGGCTTACGAGCAGTACTTC	CASSHTGLAAYEQYF	TRBD2	TRBV28	once	TRBJ2-7
TGTGCCAGCAGGAAGGTTGAGGAGCAGCCCCAGCATTTT	CASRKVEEQPQHF	NA	TRBV2	NA	TRBJ1-5
TGCAGTGCGGCATCTCCTGGGACAGGGGCGGGTGAGCAGTACTTC	CSAASPGTGAGEQYF	TRBD1	TRBV20-1	few	TRBJ2-7
TGTGCCAGCAGCTTAACATACGGTCCCTACGAGCAGTACTTC	CASSLTYGPYEQYF	NA	TRBV7-2	NA	TRBJ2-7
TGCAGTGCTAGGACGGGTTTGGTGACCCAGTACTTC	CSARTGLVTQYF	NA	TRBV20-1	NA	TRBJ2-5
TGCGCCAGCAGCTACGGACAGGGCAGCTCCTACGAGCAGTACTTC	CASSYGQGSSYEQYF	TRBD1	TRBV5-1	NA	TRBJ2-7
TGTGCCAGCAGTCTATACCAGAGCAGGTCTGAGCAGTTCTTC	CASSLYQSRSEQFF	NA	TRBV27	few	TRBJ2-1
TGTGCCAGCAGCTTAGAGGTGCAGCAGTACTTC	CASSLEVQQYF	NA	TRBV7-2	NA	TRBJ2-5
TGCAGCGTTGAAGAACCAGGCCTACATGAATCCTACGAGCAGTACTTC	CSVEEPGLHESYEQYF	NA	TRBV29-1	few	TRBJ2-7
TGCGCCAGCAGCCCTTCCGCCGGGGACAGGCCGGGTGGCTACACCTTC	CASSPSAGDRPGGYTF	TRBD1	TRBV5-1	many	TRBJ1-2
TGCAGTGCCCCCGGACAGGTTGGCTATGGCTACACCTTC	CSAPGQVGYGYTF	TRBD1	TRBV20-1	NA	TRBJ1-2
TGCAGTGCTAGGGCTCCGGGACAGGGTCAGCCCCAGCATTTT	CSARAPGQGQPQHF	TRBD1	TRBV20-1	many	TRBJ1-5
TGTGCCAGCAGATATAGACAGGATATAAGCTCCTACGAGCAGTACTTC	CASRYRQDISSYEQYF	NA	TRBV27	NA	TRBJ2-7
TGTGCCAGCAGTGAACTCACCGGACCGGACAGGGGGCAACGTGGCTACACCTTC	CASSELTGPDRGQRGYTF	TRBD1	TRBV2	NA	TRBJ1-2
TGTGCCATCAGTGCAGTGGGAAGTATGGCGCACACAGATACGCAGTATTTT	CAISAVGSMAHTDTQYF	NA	TRBV10-3	NA	TRBJ2-3
TGCAGTGCTACCCCCGGGGTTGGTTATCAGCCCCAGCATTTT	CSATPGVGYQPQHF	NA	TRBV20-1	NA	TRBJ1-5
TGTGCCAGCAGCTTAGGCAACAGGGGGCGCTGGAATGGCTACACCTTC	CASSLGNRGRWNGYTF	TRBD1	TRBV7-2	NA	TRBJ1-2
TGCAGCGTTCAAGAATTGGGTGGGAGCTATGGCTACACCTTC	CSVQELGGSYGYTF	NA	TRBV29-1	many	TRBJ1-2